This is a list of T cell receptor beta chains from one sample in a study of T cells in Graves' hyperthyroidism and ophthalmopathy. MiXCR was run by TCRdb on the multiplex PCR reads, yielding one entry per CDR3 protein. The repertoire includes about 610,000 distinct CDR3 sequences, 16% of them detected once, and roughly 3.5% sits in the top ten. Sequencing input: blood. These receptors came from a woman aged 40 to 55 with Graves' ophthalmopathy. Both conserved end residues are part of each CDR3. A D gene is named only where the DNA matches it firmly.

d_gene	v_gene	CDR3aa
TRBD1	TRBV3-1	CASSQGTGGYEQYF
TRBD2	TRBV6-1	CASSEALELAAGELFF
-	TRBV12-3/TRBV12-4	CASSLGGRRGNEQFF
-	TRBV5-1	CASSSSPGGELFF
-	TRBV28	CASAPHQETQYF
-	TRBV5-1	CASSYTGNVDTEAFF
TRBD2	TRBV27	CASSLASGSIEQFF
TRBD2	TRBV6-1	CASSVSSGRALVEQYF
TRBD1	TRBV6-2/TRBV6-3	CASSPPMTGWFGYGYTF
TRBD2	TRBV3-1	CASSQAGLAGRTGELFF
-	TRBV5-1	CASSLVHDSFYEQYF
-	TRBV11-2	CGSSSRERDTQYF
-	TRBV2	CASSANGQLYGHTF
-	TRBV11-1	CASSLVGQALHF
TRBD1	TRBV5-1	CASRDRETYNEQFF
-	TRBV7-3	CASSFKGGTGELFF
TRBD1	TRBV7-3	CASSSGQGTGYTF
TRBD1	TRBV5-1	CASSTGTAEAFF
-	TRBV12-3/TRBV12-4	CASRNFLSTGELFF
TRBD2	TRBV9	CASSVAGRGAGELFF
-	TRBV19	CASSIGGAAKNIQYF
-	TRBV6-2/TRBV6-3	CASSRHRERNQPQHF
-	TRBV30	CAGTRGPTNEKLFF
TRBD2	TRBV20-1	CSALGLAPWETQYF
-	TRBV20-1	CSAGGNGYEQYF
-	TRBV6-1	CASSLLGGEAREFF
TRBD1	TRBV2	CASRGTGGNEQFF
-	TRBV2	CASSDSKGSAGETQYF
TRBD2	TRBV20-1	CSAGDFSGASNNEQFF
-	TRBV7-8	CASSFVLSSYNEQFF
-	TRBV6-1	CASWGLSSGNTIYF
TRBD2	TRBV5-1	CASSLALAGTTGELFF
TRBD1	TRBV3-1	CASSPWDRQAYEQYF
TRBD2	TRBV13	CASSVALAGENEQFF
-	TRBV28	CASRITLDPNTGELFF
-	TRBV30	CAWSVKGFHQPQHF
-	TRBV3-1	CASSQDPGPWFAHGELFF
TRBD2	TRBV20-1	CSAGGEGRPNYEQYF
TRBD1	TRBV11-1	CASSPRTGGTEQYF
-	TRBV3-1	CASSQERGEYTNEQFF
-	TRBV7-9	CASSYVQGTEAFF
TRBD1	TRBV18	CASSPRGPYQGAGQETQYF
TRBD1	TRBV6-1	CASSASGGDRPQHF
TRBD1	TRBV7-9	CASSQDRVAEKLFF
-	TRBV11-1	CASSLSASGANVLTF
-	TRBV29-1	CSVPTLGWEDSEQFF
-	TRBV7-2	CASSLGSGRGQETQYF
-	TRBV11-2	CASSSSQLAGANVLTF
-	TRBV15	CATSRVWGDNQPQHF